The T cell receptor (beta chain) under discussion was sequenced for a study of T cell repertoires in cytomegalovirus infection. TCRdb re-derived calls from the reads in MiXCR, one entry per CDR3 protein. The data show some 500,000 distinct CDR3 sequences, roughly 43% seen once. To note about this clonotype: Its matching antigen is unknown.

The length of the CDR3 is 15 residues. Germline lookup yields CDR1 SGHTA and CDR2 FQGTGA. The V end was cut by 1 base, the J end by 3 bases, with 12 bases between. Sequencing used cultured PBMCs, obtained from culture after CMV antigen stimulation. This receptor was taken from a human donor in good health (CMV status not recorded). Some clones in this sample may be carry-over from other donors' samples. The chain has TRBV7-3 and TRBJ1-1; tentative D call: TRBD1 (5 bases). The CDR3 here is CASSLMTGRDTEAFF. Here the CDR3 DNA reads TGTGCCAGCAGCTTAATGACCGGCAGGGACACTGAAGCTTTCTTT.